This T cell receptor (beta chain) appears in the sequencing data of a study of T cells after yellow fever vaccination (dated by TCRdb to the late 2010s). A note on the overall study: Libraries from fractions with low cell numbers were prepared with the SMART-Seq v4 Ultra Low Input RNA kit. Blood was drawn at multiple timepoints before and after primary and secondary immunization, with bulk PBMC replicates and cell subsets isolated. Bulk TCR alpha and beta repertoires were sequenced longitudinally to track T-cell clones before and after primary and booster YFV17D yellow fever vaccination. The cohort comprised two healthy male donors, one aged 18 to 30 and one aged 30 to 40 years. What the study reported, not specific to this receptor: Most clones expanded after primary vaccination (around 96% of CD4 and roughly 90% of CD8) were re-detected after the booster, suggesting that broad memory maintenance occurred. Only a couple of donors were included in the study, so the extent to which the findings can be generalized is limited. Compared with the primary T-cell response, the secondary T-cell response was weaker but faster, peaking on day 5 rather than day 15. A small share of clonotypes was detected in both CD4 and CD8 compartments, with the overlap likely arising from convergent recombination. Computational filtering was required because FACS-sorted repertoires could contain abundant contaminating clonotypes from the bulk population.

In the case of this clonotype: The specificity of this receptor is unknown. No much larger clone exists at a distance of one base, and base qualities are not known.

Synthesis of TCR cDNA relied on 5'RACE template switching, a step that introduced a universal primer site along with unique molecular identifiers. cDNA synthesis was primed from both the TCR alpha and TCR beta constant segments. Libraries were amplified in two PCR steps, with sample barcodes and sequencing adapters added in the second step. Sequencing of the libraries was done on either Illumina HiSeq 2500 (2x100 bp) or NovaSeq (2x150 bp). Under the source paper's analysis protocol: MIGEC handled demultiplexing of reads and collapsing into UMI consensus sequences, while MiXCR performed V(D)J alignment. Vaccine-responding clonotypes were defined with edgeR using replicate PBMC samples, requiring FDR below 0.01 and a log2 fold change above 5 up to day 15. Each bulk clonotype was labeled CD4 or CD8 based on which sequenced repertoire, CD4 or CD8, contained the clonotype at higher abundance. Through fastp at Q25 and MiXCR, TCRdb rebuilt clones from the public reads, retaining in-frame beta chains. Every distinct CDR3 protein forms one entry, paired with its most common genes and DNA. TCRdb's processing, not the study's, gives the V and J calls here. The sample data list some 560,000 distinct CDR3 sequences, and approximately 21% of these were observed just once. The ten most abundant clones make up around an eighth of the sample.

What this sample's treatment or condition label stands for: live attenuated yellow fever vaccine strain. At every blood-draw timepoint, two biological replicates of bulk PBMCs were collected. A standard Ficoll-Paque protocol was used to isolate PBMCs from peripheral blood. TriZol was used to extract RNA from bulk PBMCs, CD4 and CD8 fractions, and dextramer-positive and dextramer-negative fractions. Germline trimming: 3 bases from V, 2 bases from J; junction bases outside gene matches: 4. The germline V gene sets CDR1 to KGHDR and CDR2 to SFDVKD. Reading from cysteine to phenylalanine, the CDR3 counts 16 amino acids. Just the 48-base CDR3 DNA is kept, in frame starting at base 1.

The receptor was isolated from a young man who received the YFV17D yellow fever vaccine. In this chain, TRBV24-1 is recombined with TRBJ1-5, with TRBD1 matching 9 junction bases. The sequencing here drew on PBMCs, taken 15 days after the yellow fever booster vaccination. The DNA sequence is TGTGCCACCAGTGATGCGGGACAGGGAGGCAATCAGCCCCAGCATTTT. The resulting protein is CATSDAGQGGNQPQHF.